This T cell receptor beta chain was captured in a study of beta chain features in type 1 diabetes. Background on the study: Across the samples, roughly 99 million sorted cells were examined in total.

V was clipped by 0 bases and J by 0 bases, with 14 bases between them. This CDR3 is 17 amino acids long. Germline CDR1 is SGHRS and CDR2 is YFSETQ. Worth noting for this clone: Its specificity is unknown.

The study reverse transcribed the entire isolated RNA, so it sequenced expressed TCRB transcripts. Libraries were prepared by immunoSEQ multiplex PCR; TCRdb keeps only in-frame clonotypes and omits some of them. The profile shows roughly 370,000 clones, around 13% of them singletons. The study, taken as a whole, reports: Whether HLA type influences TCRB rearrangement remained unresolved here.

Each donor gave one heparinised blood draw averaging around 0.12 L. Based on CD45RO/CCR7/CD25/CD127/CD95/CD27, CD4+ regulatory, stem cell-like memory, naive and central memory cells were sorted. J is TRBJ2-3 and V is TRBV5-1, with a possible D match to TRBD1 (6 bases). The sequenced sample was naive CD4+ T cells from blood. This TCR came from a man aged 25 to 45 in good health. The CDR3 DNA reads as TGCGCCAGCAGCTTGGAAGGGGCAGGGGATAGCACAGATACGCAGTATTTT. Its translation: CASSLEGAGDSTDTQYF.